This entry lists 9 T cell receptor beta chains sequenced from one sample in a study of T cells in Graves' hyperthyroidism and ophthalmopathy. The TCR beta CDR3 regions underwent amplification using RNA transcripts as the source. RT-PCR in the first round (using the HTBI primer set) targeted the TCR CDR3. Each CDR3 protein gets one entry after TCRdb re-called the multiplex PCR reads with MiXCR. The profile shows fewer than 700,000 distinct CDR3 sequences, about a sixth of them singletons. Sequencing was carried out using blood. The receptors originated from a woman aged 30 to 39 with Graves' hyperthyroidism.

The gene calls are TRBV7-2 and TRBJ2-5; D is unclear. This CDR3 region has 14 residues. With 5 bases removed from V and 1 base from J, the gap between germline ends came to 11 bases. Germline CDR1 is SGHTA and CDR2 is FQGNSA. The DNA of the CDR3 is TGTGCCAGCAGCCCCCTCAGCGTCCAAGAGACCCAGTACTTC. Residues: CASSPLSVQETQYF.

This clonotype has ten or more counts. CDR3: CSARTSGRQETQYF. In DNA form, the CDR3 reads TGCAGTGCCCGGACTAGCGGTCGGCAAGAGACCCAGTACTTC. The chain uses TRBV20-1 and TRBJ2-5; 10 nucleotides match TRBD2. The ends lost 6 bases at V and 2 bases at J; junction bases unmatched: 6. The CDR3 has 14 residues. CDR1 and CDR2 from the germline V gene are DFQATT and SNEGSKA (reference sequence).

Concerning this clonotype itself: Just one base apart from a much larger clone, this may be a read error. The rearrangement joins TRBV3-1 to TRBJ1-5; D unresolved. CDR3 length: 16 amino acids. V was pared by 6 bases and J by 5 bases, with 20 bases between. CDR1 and CDR2 (germline): LGHDT, YNNKEL (reference sequence). CDR3 sequence (DNA): TGTGCCAGCAGGGTAAAGAGGAGTATAGAATATCAGCCCCAGCATTTT. This encodes CASRVKRSIEYQPQHF.

This clonotype was detected a few times. V is TRBV9 and J is TRBJ2-2; D uncertain. V was pared by 4 bases and J by 1 base, with 17 bases between. The CDR3 spans 17 residues. CDR1 and CDR2 from the germline V gene are SGDLS and YYNGEE. CDR3 region: CASSPRLSAVNTGELFF. The CDR3 coding sequence is TGTGCCAGCAGCCCCCGGCTTTCCGCGGTGAACACCGGGGAGCTGTTTTTT. The full variable domain, in which reference TRBV9 and TRBJ2-2 provide the parts outside the CDR3, is DSGVTQTPKHLITATGQRVTLRCSPRSGDLSVYWYQQSLDQGLQFLIQYYNGEERAKGNILERFSAQQFPDLHSELNLSSLELGDSALYFCASSPRLSAVNTGELFFGEGSRLTVL.

This chain uses TRBV27 with TRBJ2-5; the match to TRBD2 covers 8 bases. Germline trimming cut 4 bases from V and 2 bases from J; bases unmatched to any gene: 6. CDR3 length: 15 residues. In germline, CDR1 is MNHEY, CDR2 SMNVEV (reference sequence). This chain's CDR3 is CASSSGGADQETQYF. Here the CDR3 DNA reads TGTGCCAGCAGTTCGGGGGGGGCCGATCAAGAGACCCAGTACTTC.

The chain couples TRBV27 to TRBJ2-1, with a tentative D call TRBD2 (6 bases). There are 21 residues in the CDR3. Trimming pared 5 bases from V and 0 bases from J, leaving 29 bases between. Germline CDR1 MNHEY, CDR2 SMNVEV (reference sequence). The CDR3 DNA reads as TGTGCCAGCAGTCCAATCACCCGGGAGAAGTTGGAGGGCATCTCCTACAATGAGCAGTTCTTC. Amino acid sequence: CASSPITREKLEGISYNEQFF.

This clonotype was recorded at least ten times. The chain couples TRBV11-3 to TRBJ2-3; D not certain. V lost 5 bases, J lost 0 bases, and 9 bases lay in between. The CDR3 sequence is 14 residues long. The V gene's germline CDR1 is SGHNT and CDR2 YENEEA. The DNA for the CDR3 is TGTGCCAGCAGCCCTGGGAAGAGCACAGATACGCAGTATTTT. It translates to CASSPGKSTDTQYF.

The chain is built from TRBV18 and TRBJ1-1; D possibly corresponds to TRBD1 (6 bases). Germline V gives CDR1 KGHSH, CDR2 LQKENI. The length of the CDR3 is 15 residues. Trimming left V 1 base short and J 4 bases short, with 13 bases between. CDR3 residues: CASSPRTGWGTEAFF. CDR3 nucleotides: TGTGCCAGCTCACCACGTACAGGGTGGGGCACTGAAGCTTTCTTT.

The sample holds many counts of this clonotype. The chain combines TRBV28 with TRBJ2-1; D ambiguous. Trimming removed 5 bases at V and 10 bases at J, with 9 bases between. There are 11 residues in the CDR3. In germline, CDR1 is MDHEN, CDR2 SYDVKM. The DNA of the CDR3 is TGTGCCAGCAGTCCACATGAAGAGCAGTTCTTC. The encoded protein is CASSPHEEQFF. Variable domain in full (rest from reference TRBV28 and TRBJ2-1): DVKVTQSSRYLVKRTGEKVFLECVQDMDHENMFWYRQDPGLGLRLIYFSYDVKMKEKGDIPEGYSVSREKKERFSLILESASTNQTSMYLCASSPHEEQFFGPGTRLTVL.